This TCR beta chain emerged from a study of T cells in Graves' hyperthyroidism and ophthalmopathy. Exclusions: uncontrolled infection, other autoimmune disease, pregnancy, lactation. This clonotype was found a few times. Its specificity is not known. CDR1 and CDR2 (germline): KGHSH, LQKENI. The ends were cut back, 6 bases at V and 0 bases at J, with 15 bases in the middle. This CDR3 is 16 amino acids long. Researchers took RNA transcripts and amplified the TCR beta CDR3 regions from them. Carried out on the TCR CDR3, a first-round RT-PCR used the HTBI primer set. TCRdb re-called the multiplex PCR reads with MiXCR, one entry per CDR3 protein. Seen here are hundreds of thousands of distinct CDR3 sequences, approximately 14% observed once, and the top ten hold almost 6%. Study-wide results and limits: For ophthalmopathy, model prediction preceded onset by a median approximately 6 months.

J is TRBJ2-4 and V is TRBV18; D might be TRBD1 or TRBD2, each matching 6 bases. The clonotype comes from a woman in her 30s with Graves' hyperthyroidism that later progressed to Graves' ophthalmopathy. The sample comprised blood. The CDR3 spells CASSRGQELAKNIQYF. The CDR3 coding sequence is TGTGCCAGCTCCCGGGGGCAGGAGTTAGCCAAAAACATTCAGTACTTC.